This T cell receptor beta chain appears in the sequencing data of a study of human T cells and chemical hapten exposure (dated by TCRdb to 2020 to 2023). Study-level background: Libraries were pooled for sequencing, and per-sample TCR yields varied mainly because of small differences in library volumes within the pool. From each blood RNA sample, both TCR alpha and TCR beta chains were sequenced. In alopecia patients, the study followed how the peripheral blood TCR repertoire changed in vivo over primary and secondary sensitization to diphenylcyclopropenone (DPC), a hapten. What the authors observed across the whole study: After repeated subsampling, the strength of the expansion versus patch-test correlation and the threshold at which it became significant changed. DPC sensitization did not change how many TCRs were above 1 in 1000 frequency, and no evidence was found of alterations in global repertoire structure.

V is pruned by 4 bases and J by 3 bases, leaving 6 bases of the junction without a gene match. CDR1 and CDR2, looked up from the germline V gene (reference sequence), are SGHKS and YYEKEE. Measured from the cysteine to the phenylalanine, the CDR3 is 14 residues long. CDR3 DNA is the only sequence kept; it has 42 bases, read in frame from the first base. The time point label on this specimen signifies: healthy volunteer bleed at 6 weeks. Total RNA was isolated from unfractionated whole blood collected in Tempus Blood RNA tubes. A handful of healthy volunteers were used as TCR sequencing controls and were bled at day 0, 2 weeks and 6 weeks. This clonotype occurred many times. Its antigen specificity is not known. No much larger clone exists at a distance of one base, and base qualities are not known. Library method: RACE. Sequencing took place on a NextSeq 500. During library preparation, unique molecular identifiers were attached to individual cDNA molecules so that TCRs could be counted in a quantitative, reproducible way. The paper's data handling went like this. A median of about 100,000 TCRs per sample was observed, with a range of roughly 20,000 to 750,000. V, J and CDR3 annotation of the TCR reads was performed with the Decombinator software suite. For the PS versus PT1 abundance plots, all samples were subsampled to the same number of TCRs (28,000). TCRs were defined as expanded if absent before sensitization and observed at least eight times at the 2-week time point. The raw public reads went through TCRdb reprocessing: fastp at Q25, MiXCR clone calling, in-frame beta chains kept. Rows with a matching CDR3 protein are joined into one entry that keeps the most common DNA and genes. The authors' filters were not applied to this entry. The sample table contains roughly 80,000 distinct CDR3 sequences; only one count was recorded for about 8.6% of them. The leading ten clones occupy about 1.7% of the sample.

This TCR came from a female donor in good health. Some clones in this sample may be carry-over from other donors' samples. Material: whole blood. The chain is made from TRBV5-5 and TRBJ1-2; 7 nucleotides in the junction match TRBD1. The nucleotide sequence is TGTGCCAGCAGCCTGACAGGGTTGGACTATGGCTACACCTTC. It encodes CASSLTGLDYGYTF.